The 29 T cell receptor beta chains below were found in one sample sequenced in a study of blood T cells in healthy people across ages. Primed by a sample-barcoded 5' primer and a J-beta primer mix, a second PCR proceeded for 7 to 11 cycles. TCRdb reprocessed the 5' RACE reads with MiXCR, giving one entry per CDR3 protein. This sample has roughly 1,800,000 distinct CDR3 sequences, with around 50% found just once. The source material was blood. These receptors were obtained from a woman aged 40 to 50 in good health.

The genes are TRBV6-5 and TRBJ2-1; 10 nucleotides agree with TRBD1. Losses at the gene ends were 0 bases for V and 7 bases for J; bases not matched to a gene: 3. The germline V gene has CDR1 MNHEY and CDR2 SVGAGI. The CDR3 is made up of 15 amino acids. The CDR3 sequence is CASSYSLGQGNEQFF. The CDR3 DNA follows: TGTGCCAGCAGTTACTCGTTGGGACAGGGGAATGAGCAGTTCTTC.

The genes are TRBV29-1 and TRBJ1-5, with D hard to call. CDR1 is SQVTM and CDR2 is ANQGSEA in the germline V gene. V was clipped by 6 bases and J by 2 bases, with 14 bases between them. This CDR3 contains 14 residues. For the CDR3, the DNA is TGCAGCGTCGTTTCGGGGTCGGGCAATCAGCCCCAGCATTTT. Translation: CSVVSGSGNQPQHF.

Worth noting for this clonotype: Given a much more abundant clone one base away, this may be a read error. The gene calls are TRBV6-2 or TRBV6-3 and TRBJ2-7; 10 nucleotides match TRBD2. The CDR3 runs 14 residues. Germline assignment: CDR1 MNHEY and CDR2 SVGEGT. The CDR3 coding sequence is TGTGCCAGCAAGCGGACTAGCGGCTCCTACGGGCAGTACTTC. Protein: CASKRTSGSYGQYF.

This clonotype was recorded once. V gene TRBV7-2 combines with J gene TRBJ1-5, with no clear D. V was clipped by 2 bases and J by 7 bases, with 12 bases between them. CDR3 length equals 14 residues. CDR1 and CDR2 from the germline V gene are SGHTA and FQGNSA. For the CDR3, the DNA is TGTGCCAGCAGCTTAACGAGGGTTCGGCAGCCCCAGCATTTT. Its protein product is CASSLTRVRQPQHF.

A few counts support this clonotype. The CDR3 sequence is CASSKDRNLYTF. CDR3 coding DNA: TGTGCCAGCAGTAAAGACAGGAATTTGTACACCTTC. This rearrangement joins TRBV6-2 or TRBV6-3 to TRBJ1-2, with D perhaps matching TRBD1 (6 bases). V was pared by 5 bases and J by 11 bases, with 15 bases between. Germline loops: CDR1 MNHEY, CDR2 SVGEGT. This CDR3 is 12 amino acids long.

This clonotype was seen a handful of times. The chain links TRBV5-1 to TRBJ2-5; 8 bases match TRBD1. Per the germline V gene, CDR1 is SGHRS and CDR2 is YFSETQ. Trimming took 3 bases from V and 2 from J; bases not matched to a gene: 9. This CDR3 has 16 residues. Written as DNA, the CDR3 is TGCGCCAGCAGCTGGTCCAGGGGGCAGCGGCAAGAGACCCAGTACTTC. Protein product: CASSWSRGQRQETQYF.

The chain has TRBV2 and TRBJ2-1, with 14 nucleotides matching TRBD2. J lost 0 bases, V lost 8 bases, and 3 bases had no gene match. The CDR3 is made up of 16 amino acids. Germline V gene data show CDR1 as SNHLY and CDR2 as FYNNEI. CDR3 loop: CASGLAGGNSYNEQFF. DNA of the CDR3: TGTGCCAGCGGACTAGCGGGGGGCAACTCCTACAATGAGCAGTTCTTC.

The chain couples TRBV3-1 to TRBJ1-2, with D hard to call. The germline CDR1 and CDR2 sequences are LGHDT and YNNKEL (reference sequence). V was cut by 0 bases and J by 4 bases, with 9 bases left in between. The CDR3 totals 14 residues. The CDR3 loop is CASSQERAAYGYTF. The CDR3 DNA reads TGTGCCAGCAGCCAAGAAAGGGCCGCCTATGGCTACACCTTC.

The chain employs TRBV27 and TRBJ2-1; D is unclear. Trimming removed 5 bases from V and 15 bases from J, with 17 bases in between. This CDR3 has 12 residues. Germline V gene sequence: CDR1 MNHEY, CDR2 SMNVEV (reference sequence). The CDR3: CASSESTLQLFF. The CDR3 coding sequence is TGTGCCAGCAGTGAATCCACCCTCCAATTGTTCTTC.

This clonotype was recorded a few times. The chain couples TRBV11-2 to TRBJ2-1; 15 bases line up with TRBD2. V was clipped by 5 bases and J by 1 base; unmatched bases: 3. The germline V gene encodes CDR1 SGHAT and CDR2 FQNNGV. The CDR3 is 17 amino acids. As DNA, the CDR3 is TGTGCCAGCAGCCGGACTAGCGGGGGGGTATCCTACAATGAGCAGTTCTTC. It translates to CASSRTSGGVSYNEQFF.

This clonotype has more than one count but fewer than ten. This sequence joins TRBV2 and TRBJ2-5; a weak D match, TRBD2 (6 bases). This CDR3 has 13 amino acids. The germline V and J ends were trimmed by 6 bases and 4 bases, with 12 bases remaining between them. Germline CDR1 reads SNHLY; CDR2 reads FYNNEI. In DNA form, the CDR3 reads TGTGCCAGCAGGCGGGACGCTGTAGAGACCCAGTACTTC. Residues: CASRRDAVETQYF.

The CDR3 sequence: CSARPAGSTDTQYF. In nucleotides, the CDR3 is TGCAGTGCTAGACCAGCGGGGAGCACAGATACGCAGTATTTT. The chain combines TRBV20-1 with TRBJ2-3, with TRBD2 matching 7 bases. CDR1 is DFQATT and CDR2 is SNEGSKA in the germline V gene (reference sequence). The CDR3 is made up of 14 amino acids. V was pared by 2 bases and J by 0 bases, with 2 bases of the junction left unmatched.

The rearrangement joins TRBV5-5 to TRBJ2-4, with 8 bases matching TRBD1. Germline V CDR1 and CDR2: SGHKS, YYEKEE (reference sequence). The CDR3 runs 15 residues. With 4 bases clipped from V and 13 bases from J, the junction kept 16 bases outside the gene matches. The CDR3 protein is CASSPRGQDNYGQYF. The DNA of the CDR3 is TGTGCCAGCAGCCCCCGGGGACAGGATAACTACGGGCAGTACTTC.

The CDR3 loop is CASSGRQGPDTQYF. CDR3 DNA sequence: TGTGCCAGCAGTGGTAGACAGGGACCGGATACGCAGTATTTT. This rearrangement joins TRBV28 to TRBJ2-3; 7 bases align to TRBD1. The CDR3 loop spans 14 amino acids. V shed 5 bases, J shed 6 bases, and the junction held 8 bases outside the gene matches. Germline V gives CDR1 MDHEN, CDR2 SYDVKM.

The chain is built from TRBV15 and TRBJ2-3; no firm D call. V lost 0 bases and J lost 0, with 10 bases in between. The CDR3 is 16 residues long. CDR1 is LNHNV, CDR2 YYDKDF, per germline (reference sequence). The CDR3 nucleotides read TGTGCCACCAGCAGAGATCCCCTAACCAGCACAGATACGCAGTATTTT. It translates to CATSRDPLTSTDTQYF. Drawing the rest from reference TRBV15 and TRBJ2-3, the complete variable domain is DAMVIQNPRYQVTQFGKPVTLSCSQTLNHNVMYWYQQKSSQAPKLLFHYYDKDFNNEADTPDNFQSRRPNTSFCFLDIRSPGLGDTAMYLCATSRDPLTSTDTQYFGPGTRLTVL.

This clonotype came up a few times. V and J are TRBV6-2 or TRBV6-3 and TRBJ2-1; TRBD2 aligns across 8 bases. The CDR3 loop spans 13 amino acids. J gave up 13 bases and V 2 bases, and 7 bases lay outside the gene matches. Germline loops: CDR1 MNHEY, CDR2 SVGEGT. CDR3 in DNA: TGTGCCAGCAGTTACGGGCTAGCGGGCACCCAGTTCTTC. Amino acids: CASSYGLAGTQFF.

This clonotype has only a few counts. The genes are TRBV7-2 and TRBJ2-2; D not certain. The V end lost 3 bases, the J end lost 1 base, and 6 bases lay between the germline ends. The CDR3 extends over 14 amino acids. The germline V gene has CDR1 SGHTA and CDR2 FQGNSA. CDR3 sequence: CASSFRRNTGELFF. The CDR3 DNA is TGTGCCAGCAGCTTCCGGCGGAACACCGGGGAGCTGTTTTTT.

This clonotype turned up a few times. The chain links TRBV5-1 to TRBJ2-7; D remains unclear. CDR3 size: 18 residues. V lost 2 bases to trimming and J lost 2 bases, with 23 bases between them. Germline V gene sequence: CDR1 SGHRS, CDR2 YFSETQ. The CDR3: CASSLATDLEIPTYEQYF. In DNA form, the CDR3 reads TGCGCCAGCAGCTTAGCTACCGACCTCGAGATTCCTACCTACGAGCAGTACTTC.

This clonotype occurred a few times. The chain recombines TRBV28 with TRBJ2-7; possible D gene TRBD2, 6 bases. CDR1 and CDR2 (germline): MDHEN, SYDVKM. V gave up 6 bases and J gave up 4 bases, with 16 bases separating them. The CDR3 loop spans 14 amino acids. The CDR3 protein is CASRPGGEVYEQYF. The DNA for the CDR3 is TGTGCCAGCAGACCGGGTGGGGAGGTTTACGAGCAGTACTTC.

V is TRBV10-1 and J is TRBJ2-7; D is tentatively TRBD1 or TRBD2 (5 bases each). The V gene's germline CDR1 is WNHNN and CDR2 SYGVQD (reference sequence). This CDR3 spans 13 amino acids. V was trimmed by 4 bases and J by 3 bases, leaving 10 bases between them. The CDR3 DNA follows: TGCGCCAGCAGTGCCGGGACGATCTACGAGCAGTACTTC. Translating gives CASSAGTIYEQYF.

V is TRBV7-2 and J is TRBJ1-6; D unresolved. From germline, CDR1 is SGHTA and CDR2 FQGNSA. The CDR3 spans 17 residues. V lost 8 bases to trimming and J lost 0 bases, with 17 bases between them. CDR3 residues: CASLKRTGSSYNSPLHF. DNA of the CDR3: TGTGCCAGCCTCAAACGCACGGGGAGCTCCTATAATTCACCCCTCCACTTT.

This chain joins TRBV11-2 and TRBJ2-1, with a tentative D call TRBD2 (5 bases). With 1 base removed from V and 6 bases from J, the gap between germline ends came to 13 bases. This CDR3 has 15 residues. Germline assignment: CDR1 SGHAT and CDR2 FQNNGV. The CDR3 coding sequence is TGTGCCAGCAGCTTAGGATCGGGGAACGCCAATGAGCAGTTCTTC. Translating it yields CASSLGSGNANEQFF. Combining the CDR3 with reference TRBV11-2 and TRBJ2-1 gives the whole variable domain EAGVAQSPRYKIIEKRQSVAFWCNPISGHATLYWYQQILGQGPKLLIQFQNNGVVDDSQLPKDRFSAERLKGVDSTLKIQPAKLEDSAVYLCASSLGSGNANEQFFGPGTRLTVL.

This chain links TRBV10-3 with TRBJ2-5; perhaps TRBD2 as D (6 bases). The J call may be in error: the DNA end matches TRBJ2-1 better. Germline lookup yields CDR1 ENHRY and CDR2 SYGVKD. The CDR3 sequence is 16 residues long. This CDR3 reads CAISEDGLISQETQFF. The CDR3 DNA sequence: TGTGCCATCAGTGAGGATGGACTAATATCCCAAGAGACCCAGTTCTTC.

CDR3 sequence: CASSFGQETNEQYF. DNA for the CDR3: TGTGCCAGCAGTTTTGGACAGGAGACGAACGAGCAGTACTTC. J is TRBJ2-7 and V is TRBV27; TRBD1 matches 7 bases. Losses at the gene ends were 3 bases for V and 5 bases for J; bases not matched to a gene: 7. Germline V gene lookup returns CDR1 MNHEY and CDR2 SMNVEV (reference sequence). This CDR3 spans 14 amino acids.

V usage is TRBV15 and J usage is TRBJ1-5, with 7 bases lining up with TRBD1. The V gene end was trimmed by 5 bases and the J gene end by 4 bases; junction bases not matched to a gene: 11. CDR1 and CDR2 from the germline V gene are LNHNV and YYDKDF (reference sequence). The CDR3 is made up of 16 amino acids. The CDR3 region is CATSFRMGTENQPQHF. The CDR3 DNA is TGTGCCACCAGCTTTCGGATGGGGACAGAGAATCAGCCCCAGCATTTT.

The genes are TRBV7-8 and TRBJ2-1; 7 positions agree with TRBD2. Germline trimming cut 5 bases from V and 3 bases from J; bases unmatched to any gene: 7. Per the germline V gene, CDR1 is SGHVS and CDR2 is FQNEAQ. This CDR3 region has 15 residues. The CDR3 is CASSAPGGVYNEQFF. In DNA form, the CDR3 reads TGTGCCAGCAGCGCGCCGGGGGGTGTCTACAATGAGCAGTTCTTC.

This clonotype was detected only a few times. J is TRBJ1-2 and V is TRBV24-1, with unresolved D. The V gene lost 4 bases and the J gene lost 5 bases, with 13 bases spanning the gap. This CDR3 has 14 residues. The germline gives CDR1 KGHDR, CDR2 SFDVKD. Here the CDR3 reads CATSDPGTRYGYTF. As DNA, the CDR3 is TGTGCCACCAGTGACCCGGGCACCCGTTATGGCTACACCTTC.

The chain has TRBV6-2 or TRBV6-3 and TRBJ1-5; no definite D call. Germline V CDR1 and CDR2: MNHEY, SVGEGT. The CDR3 is made up of 14 amino acids. The ends were cut back, 5 bases at V and 3 bases at J, with 11 bases in the middle. The CDR3 DNA sequence: TGTGCCAGCAGTGCGAACGGGAACAATCAGCCCCAGCATTTT. It is translated as CASSANGNNQPQHF.

Note on this clonotype: One end of the junction varies from germline; a read error may be responsible. This rearrangement joins TRBV12-3 or TRBV12-4 to TRBJ2-7, with D maybe TRBD1 (5 bases). This CDR3 has 16 residues. CDR3 protein: CVSSLPRQGSSYEQYF. The DNA for the CDR3 is TGTGTCAGCAGTTTGCCCAGGCAGGGAAGTTCCTACGAGCAGTACTTC.